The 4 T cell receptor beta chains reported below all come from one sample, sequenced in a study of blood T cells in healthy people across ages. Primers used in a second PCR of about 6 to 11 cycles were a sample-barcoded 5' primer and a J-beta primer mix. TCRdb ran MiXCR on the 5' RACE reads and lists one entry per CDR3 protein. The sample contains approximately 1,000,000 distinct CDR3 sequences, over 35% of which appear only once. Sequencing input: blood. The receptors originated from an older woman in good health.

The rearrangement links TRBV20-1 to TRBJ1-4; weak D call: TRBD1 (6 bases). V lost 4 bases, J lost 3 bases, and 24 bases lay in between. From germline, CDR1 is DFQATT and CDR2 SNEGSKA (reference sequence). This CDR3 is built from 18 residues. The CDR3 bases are TGCAGTGCTACGGGGAGAGGCGTTGTAGGGGGGGCTAATGAAAAACTGTTTTTT. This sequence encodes CSATGRGVVGGANEKLFF.

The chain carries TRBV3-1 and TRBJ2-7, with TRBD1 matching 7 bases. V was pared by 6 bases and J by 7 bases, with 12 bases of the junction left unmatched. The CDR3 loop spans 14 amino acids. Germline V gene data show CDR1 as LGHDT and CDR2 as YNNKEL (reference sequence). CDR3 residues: CASRICTGAGEQYF. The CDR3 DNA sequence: TGTGCCAGCAGAATATGTACAGGGGCTGGTGAGCAGTACTTC.

CDR3 in DNA: TGTGCCAGCAGTACCACCGGGACAGGAGATTCACCCCTCCACTTT. It codes for CASSTTGTGDSPLHF. The gene calls are TRBV6-1 and TRBJ1-6; 8 positions agree with TRBD1. Germline values: CDR1 MNHNS, CDR2 SASEGT. V shed 5 bases and J 8 bases; nucleotides not matched to a gene: 8. There are 15 residues in the CDR3.

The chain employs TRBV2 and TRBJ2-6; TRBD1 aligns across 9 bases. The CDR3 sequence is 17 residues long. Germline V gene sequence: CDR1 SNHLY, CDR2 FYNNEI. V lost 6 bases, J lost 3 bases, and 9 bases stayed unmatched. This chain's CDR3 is CASRKDRGVFGANVLTF. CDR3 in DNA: TGTGCCAGCAGGAAGGACAGGGGCGTATTTGGGGCCAACGTCCTGACTTTC.